One sample yielded the 27 T cell receptor beta chains listed below, sequenced in a study of T cell changes during pregnancy in multiple sclerosis. TCRdb's copy holds only in-frame clones and misses some; the assay was immunoSEQ multiplex PCR. Among about 59,000 clones listed, 80% to 95% were seen once. Source: peripheral blood, taken in the third trimester of pregnancy. The receptors derive from a female donor in good health, enrolled as a control in a pregnancy study.

In its sample, this clone was seen once. The chain combines TRBV5-1 with TRBJ2-5; 9 nucleotides align to TRBD1. The CDR3 contains 16 residues. Losses at the gene ends were 1 base for V and 5 bases for J; bases not matched to a gene: 9. Germline V gives CDR1 SGHRS, CDR2 YFSETQ. CDR3 bases: TGCGCCAGCAGCTTGCCTCCGGGACAGGGAGAGGAGACCCAGTACTTC. This codes for CASSLPPGQGEETQYF.

The chain couples TRBV7-9 to TRBJ1-1; 11 nucleotides line up with TRBD1. Germline-derived CDR1 and CDR2 are SEHNR and FQNEAQ (reference sequence). The CDR3 is 19 residues long. V lost 1 base and J lost 1; bases outside the gene matches: 11. CDR3 region: CASSLVSGTGGRENTEAFF. As DNA, the CDR3 is TGTGCCAGCAGCTTAGTTTCCGGGACAGGGGGAAGAGAGAACACTGAAGCTTTCTTT.

The chain uses TRBV7-9 and TRBJ2-1; D possibly corresponds to TRBD2 (5 bases). CDR3 size: 16 residues. V dropped 5 bases and J dropped 3 bases, with 17 bases sitting between them. Germline assignment: CDR1 SEHNR and CDR2 FQNEAQ (reference sequence). This CDR3 is CASSPTGSASYNEQFF. DNA of the CDR3: TGTGCCAGCAGCCCGACGGGTAGCGCTAGCTACAATGAGCAGTTCTTC.

V and J are TRBV19 and TRBJ1-1, with 10 bases that match TRBD1. V trimming: 6 bases; J trimming: 9 bases; junction bases outside the gene matches: 7. The CDR3 loop spans 13 amino acids. Germline V lookup: CDR1 LNHDA, CDR2 SQIVND (reference sequence). The CDR3, as DNA: TGTGCCAGTAGGCCGACAGGGGGCTCACAAGCTTTCTTT. It encodes CASRPTGGSQAFF.

The chain employs TRBV7-8 and TRBJ2-7; D uncertain. The V end was cut by 1 base, the J end by 0 bases, with 7 bases between. Germline V lookup: CDR1 SGHVS, CDR2 FQNEAQ. The CDR3 covers 14 residues. The CDR3 DNA reads TGTGCCAGCAGCTTAGGGCTCAGCTCCTACGAGCAGTACTTC. Its translation is CASSLGLSSYEQYF.

This chain links TRBV18 with TRBJ1-2; 7 bases line up with TRBD1. V shed 3 bases and J 3 bases; nucleotides not matched to a gene: 7. From germline, CDR1 is KGHSH and CDR2 LQKENI. CDR3 size: 15 residues. CDR3 DNA sequence: TGTGCCAGCTCACCGGACAGGATGGTCGACTATGGCTACACCTTC. As protein: CASSPDRMVDYGYTF.

The chain employs TRBV4-3 and TRBJ2-1; a possible D gene is TRBD2 (6 bases). Germline-derived CDR1 and CDR2 are LGHNA and YSLEER. The CDR3 contains 15 residues. Between the trimmed V and J ends, which lost 0 bases and 7 bases, there was a span of 13 bases. The CDR3, as DNA: TGCGCCAGCAGCCAAGATTCGGGGGAAATGAATGAGCAGTTCTTC. Its protein is CASSQDSGEMNEQFF.

The chain joins TRBV7-8 to TRBJ2-1, with D tentatively TRBD2 (6 bases). Trimming took 5 bases from V and 7 from J, leaving 18 bases between them. The CDR3 has 15 amino acids. CDR1 is SGHVS and CDR2 is FQNEAQ in the germline V gene. Written as DNA, the CDR3 is TGTGCCAGCAGCCCCGCCGGCGGGGCTTGGAATGAGCAGTTCTTC. Translation: CASSPAGGAWNEQFF.

The V gene is TRBV29-1, the J gene TRBJ2-2; TRBD1 matches 7 bases. CDR1 is SQVTM and CDR2 is ANQGSEA in the germline V gene. The CDR3 has 13 residues. V shed 7 bases and J 1 base; nucleotides not matched to a gene: 3. The CDR3 is CSGSGGNTGELFF. The CDR3 nucleotides are TGCAGCGGCTCAGGGGGGAACACCGGGGAGCTGTTTTTT.

This clone has just one count. The chain recombines TRBV5-6 with TRBJ1-1, with no clear D. CDR1 SGHDT and CDR2 YYEEEE come from the germline V gene. The V end lost 0 bases, the J end lost 2 bases, and 5 bases lay between the germline ends. The CDR3 is 13 residues long. The CDR3 DNA reads as TGTGCCAGCAGCTTGGGTCCAAACACTGAAGCTTTCTTT. Translating gives CASSLGPNTEAFF.

V is TRBV6-7 and J is TRBJ2-5, with a weak D call TRBD1 (5 bases). TRBV6-7 is sorted into the ORF group, with uncertain function. The CDR3 is made up of 14 amino acids. V shed 7 bases and J shed 8 bases, with 20 bases lying between them. The CDR3 loop is CASTAGKPPSTQYF. In nucleotides, the CDR3 is TGTGCCAGCACTGCAGGGAAACCTCCATCAACCCAGTACTTC.

The V and J genes are TRBV5-1 and TRBJ2-1, with 7 bases that match TRBD1. The germline gives CDR1 SGHRS, CDR2 YFSETQ. The junction had 7 bases not matched to a gene; V was cut back by 3 bases and J by 7 bases. The CDR3 sequence is 14 residues long. The CDR3 here is CASSSAEGANEQFF. CDR3 coding DNA: TGCGCCAGCAGCTCAGCAGAGGGGGCGAATGAGCAGTTCTTC.

This chain connects TRBV7-3 to TRBJ2-5; TRBD1 might be the D (6 bases). This CDR3 region has 13 residues. Deletions cut 3 bases from V and 3 bases from J, with 8 bases between. Germline-derived CDR1 and CDR2 are SGHTA and FQGTGA. Written as DNA, the CDR3 is TGTGCCAGCAGCTTCGCAGGGGAAGAGACCCAGTACTTC. Amino acid sequence: CASSFAGEETQYF.

V and J are TRBV5-1 and TRBJ1-6; possible D gene TRBD1, 6 bases. V dropped 1 base and J dropped 4 bases, with 6 bases sitting between them. The CDR3 extends over 14 amino acids. Germline V CDR1 and CDR2: SGHRS, YFSETQ. The DNA of the CDR3 is TGCGCCAGCAGCTTGCAGGGGTATAATTCACCCCTCCACTTT. Amino acids: CASSLQGYNSPLHF.

V and J are TRBV9 and TRBJ1-1, with D unresolved. Germline assignment: CDR1 SGDLS and CDR2 YYNGEE. The CDR3 totals 16 residues. The V end lost 8 bases, the J end lost 0 bases, and 20 bases lay between the germline ends. The CDR3, as DNA: TGTGCCAGTCAAGCTGGGTGGGGAGGTATGAACACTGAAGCTTTCTTT. Translating it yields CASQAGWGGMNTEAFF.

V gene TRBV11-3 combines with J gene TRBJ2-1; 8 bases match TRBD2. V lost 4 bases and J lost 4; bases outside the gene matches: 18. CDR1 and CDR2 from the germline V gene are SGHNT and YENEEA. The CDR3 covers 19 residues. In DNA form, the CDR3 reads TGTGCCAGCAGCTCTTTACCGGGGCTTAGCGGGGATCTGTACAATGAGCAGTTCTTC. Protein product: CASSSLPGLSGDLYNEQFF.

The V call is TRBV7-9, the J call TRBJ1-1; no clear D gene. The V end was cut by 8 bases, the J end by 1 base, with 14 bases between. CDR3 size: 14 residues. The germline CDR1 and CDR2 sequences are SEHNR and FQNEAQ (reference sequence). The DNA for the CDR3 is TGTGCCAGCCGAGGCGGGGAGCGGAACACTGAAGCTTTCTTT. This gives the protein CASRGGERNTEAFF.

This chain connects TRBV6-6 to TRBJ2-7; 8 bases agree with TRBD1. V shed 5 bases and J 2 bases; nucleotides not matched to a gene: 2. The germline V gene has CDR1 MNHNY and CDR2 SVGAGI (reference sequence). The CDR3 consists of 13 residues. CDR3 residues: CASSGQGTYEQYF. In DNA form, the CDR3 reads TGTGCCAGCAGTGGACAGGGAACCTACGAGCAGTACTTC.

The chain uses TRBV4-2 and TRBJ2-2; D is unclear. The CDR3 contains 17 residues. Trimming shortened V by 3 bases and J by 1 base, and 15 bases separated the two germline ends. The V gene's germline CDR1 is LGHNA and CDR2 YNFKEQ. In nucleotides, the CDR3 is TGTGCCAGCAGCCATCTCCCCCCTGGGCGGAACACCGGGGAGCTGTTTTTT. Residues: CASSHLPPGRNTGELFF.

This rearrangement joins TRBV5-4 to TRBJ2-3; 8 bases fit TRBD2. V dropped 0 bases and J dropped 5; count of bases not matched to a gene: 11. Germline V lookup: CDR1 SGHNT, CDR2 YYREEE (reference sequence). The length of the CDR3 is 17 residues. The CDR3 sequence is CASSLASGGFSGDTQYF. CDR3 nucleotides: TGTGCCAGCAGCTTGGCCAGCGGGGGATTCTCGGGAGATACGCAGTATTTT.

The chain has TRBV7-2 and TRBJ1-1; TRBD1 is a possible D gene (5 bases). Germline CDR1 SGHTA, CDR2 FQGNSA. The CDR3 consists of 13 residues. V lost 7 bases and J lost 1, with 10 bases in between. The CDR3 spells CASTMDTNTEAFF. CDR3 DNA sequence: TGTGCCAGCACTATGGACACGAACACTGAAGCTTTCTTT.

This clone was seen a single time. This rearrangement joins TRBV10-2 to TRBJ1-5; weak D call: TRBD1 (5 bases). This CDR3 is built from 14 residues. V lost 3 bases and J lost 9, with 15 bases in between. Germline lookup yields CDR1 WSHSY and CDR2 SAAADI. CDR3: CASSEQAAGGPQHF. The CDR3 DNA reads TGCGCCAGCAGTGAACAGGCAGCCGGGGGGCCCCAGCATTTT.

This clone has a single count. For the CDR3, the DNA is TGTGCCAGCAGTAAAGGATTCATAGACTTATCCACAGATACGCAGTATTTT. It is translated as CASSKGFIDLSTDTQYF. The rearrangement uses TRBV6-1 and TRBJ2-3; no reliable D call. The ends were cut back, 5 bases at V and 2 bases at J, with 20 bases in the middle. The CDR3 is made up of 17 amino acids. The germline CDR1 and CDR2 sequences are MNHNS and SASEGT.

The CDR3 here is CASSPGDSGELFF. Written as DNA, the CDR3 is TGTGCCAGCTCACCAGGGGACAGCGGGGAGCTGTTTTTT. The chain uses TRBV18 and TRBJ2-2, with TRBD1 identical over 7 bases. The CDR3 loop spans 13 amino acids. The germline V gene has CDR1 KGHSH and CDR2 LQKENI. The junction had 1 base not matched to a gene; V was cut back by 2 bases and J by 7 bases.

The chain couples TRBV7-3 to TRBJ2-5, with D possibly TRBD1 on 5 matching bases. This CDR3 spans 15 amino acids. The V gene lost 6 bases and the J gene lost 5 bases, with 19 bases spanning the gap. Germline loops: CDR1 SGHTA, CDR2 FQGTGA. CDR3 residues: CASSPGSSAWETQYF. CDR3 DNA: TGTGCCAGCAGTCCAGGGTCGTCGGCGTGGGAGACCCAGTACTTC.

A few counts support this clone. The chain combines TRBV5-1 with TRBJ1-2; 7 bases are a match to TRBD1. This CDR3 has 14 amino acids. Per germline, CDR1 SGHRS and CDR2 YFSETQ. V lost 1 base, J lost 4 bases, and 4 bases stayed unmatched. This chain's CDR3 is CASSLTGALYGYTF. DNA of the CDR3: TGCGCCAGCAGCTTGACAGGGGCCCTCTATGGCTACACCTTC.

The rearrangement uses TRBV7-2 and TRBJ2-1; TRBD2 is a possible D gene (5 bases). Looked up from germline, CDR1 is SGHTA and CDR2 is FQGNSA. This CDR3 is built from 14 residues. Trimming pared 3 bases from V and 9 bases from J, leaving 15 bases between. CDR3 DNA: TGTGCCAGCAGCTTCTATAACCAACGGGGTGAGCAGTTCTTC. It encodes CASSFYNQRGEQFF.